This T cell receptor (beta chain) comes out of a study of blood T cells in healthy people across ages. Primed by a sample-barcoded 5' primer and a J-beta primer mix, a second PCR proceeded for 7 to 11 cycles. TCRdb independently ran MiXCR on the 5' RACE reads; one entry per CDR3 protein. The table shows about 1.6 million distinct CDR3 sequences, with about 35% occurring only once. Trimming took 7 bases from V and 4 from J; bases not matched to a gene: 11. CDR1 and CDR2 (germline): LNHDA, SQIVND (reference sequence). The CDR3 covers 15 residues. The study recruited healthy Caucasian donors from Russia who were aged about 6 to 95. Isolating PBMCs gave at least 6.5 million of these cells per sample.

The chain is built from TRBV19 and TRBJ2-7; TRBD1 matches 9 bases. This clonotype originated in a woman in her 30s in good health. The sample was blood. This CDR3 is CASTETGTGRYEQYF. The CDR3 nucleotides read TGTGCCAGTACCGAAACCGGGACAGGGAGATACGAGCAGTACTTC.